The 25 T cell receptor beta chains below all came from one sample that was sequenced in a study of blood T cell repertoires in COVID-19. Clones were sequenced by immunoSEQ multiplex PCR, and TCRdb holds only the in-frame ones, with some missing. The table shows around 190,000 clones, with 88% occurring only once. Sequenced: peripheral blood. These receptors all stem from a human donor in a cohort sampled during active COVID-19.

Written as DNA, the CDR3 is TGTGCCAGCAGCTTAGCGGTAGCCGCCTACGAGCAGTACTTC. Protein sequence: CASSLAVAAYEQYF. The chain has TRBV7-2 and TRBJ2-7; D gene unclear. The V and J ends lost 0 bases and 2 bases respectively, with 8 bases between them. The length of the CDR3 is 14 residues. CDR1 SGHTA and CDR2 FQGNSA come from the germline V gene.

The chain combines TRBV20-1 with TRBJ2-5; 7 bases match TRBD1. The CDR3 is 11 amino acids. Per germline, CDR1 DFQATT and CDR2 SNEGSKA (reference sequence). The CDR3 DNA is TGCAAATTACAGGGGTACGAGACCCAGTACTTC. Translating gives CKLQGYETQYF.

There are a few counts of this clone. This chain connects TRBV5-4 to TRBJ1-2; 8 nucleotides align to TRBD1. Germline V gives CDR1 SGHNT, CDR2 YYREEE (reference sequence). The CDR3 loop spans 14 amino acids. The V segment lost 2 bases and the J segment 1 base; nucleotides outside the gene matches: 1. CDR3 nucleotide sequence: TGTGCCAGCAGCTTACAGGGGGTTAACTATGGCTACACCTTC. This translates into CASSLQGVNYGYTF.

The chain joins TRBV5-5 to TRBJ1-2; 8 bases align to TRBD1. V shed 2 bases, J shed 5 bases, and the junction held 8 bases outside the gene matches. The length of the CDR3 is 15 residues. Germline values: CDR1 SGHKS, CDR2 YYEKEE (reference sequence). The CDR3 DNA sequence: TGTGCCAGCAGCTTAGGACAGGGAAGGGGATATGGCTACACCTTC. It yields the protein CASSLGQGRGYGYTF.

This clone was seen a handful of times. The CDR3 protein is CASSLGPGELFF. CDR3 in DNA: TGTGCCAGCAGCTTGGGGCCCGGGGAGCTGTTTTTT. The chain uses TRBV5-6 and TRBJ2-2; the D is unclear. This CDR3 spans 12 amino acids. Germline-derived CDR1 and CDR2 are SGHDT and YYEEEE. The V and J ends lost 0 bases and 6 bases respectively, with 3 bases between them.

The rearrangement uses TRBV6-5 and TRBJ2-2; D perhaps matches TRBD2 (5 bases). V was cut by 5 bases and J by 8 bases, with 6 bases left in between. This CDR3 region has 11 residues. Per the germline V gene, CDR1 is MNHEY and CDR2 is SVGAGI. As DNA, the CDR3 is TGTGCCAGCAGTAGGGAGGGGGAGCTGTTTTTT. Translating gives CASSREGELFF.

This chain links TRBV5-1 with TRBJ2-5; 8 nucleotides line up with TRBD1. CDR3 size: 14 residues. Germline V gene lookup returns CDR1 SGHRS and CDR2 YFSETQ. J was trimmed by 3 bases and V by 2 bases; bases with no gene match: 3. CDR3 bases: TGCGCCAGCAGCTTCCTGACAGGGGAAGAGACCCAGTACTTC. Its protein is CASSFLTGEETQYF.

The chain links TRBV4-2 to TRBJ2-2; 10 nucleotides align to TRBD2. The CDR3 covers 18 residues. CDR1 LGHNA and CDR2 YNFKEQ come from the germline V gene. J lost 0 bases, V lost 0 bases, and 4 bases had no gene match. Here the CDR3 reads CASSQELLAGTNTGELFF. Written as DNA, the CDR3 is TGTGCCAGCAGCCAAGAGTTACTAGCGGGGACGAACACCGGGGAGCTGTTTTTT.

The chain has TRBV5-1 and TRBJ2-2; perhaps TRBD1 as D (5 bases). V dropped 2 bases and J dropped 2 bases, with 7 bases sitting between them. The germline V gene has CDR1 SGHRS and CDR2 YFSETQ. The CDR3 runs to 14 residues. CDR3 protein: CASSFGHNTGELFF. The CDR3 region has the DNA TGCGCCAGCAGCTTCGGACACAACACCGGGGAGCTGTTTTTT.

This chain joins TRBV15 and TRBJ2-3; TRBD2 might be the D (5 bases). The CDR3 extends over 15 amino acids. V shed 7 bases and J shed 5 bases, with 19 bases lying between them. The germline V gene encodes CDR1 LNHNV and CDR2 YYDKDF (reference sequence). DNA for the CDR3: TGTGCCACCACCCCGAGGGCAGTCGGCCGAGATACGCAGTATTTT. It is translated as CATTPRAVGRDTQYF.

The rearrangement uses TRBV24-1 and TRBJ2-3, with a tentative D call TRBD2 (5 bases). V shed 4 bases and J shed 6 bases, with 10 bases lying between them. In germline, CDR1 is KGHDR, CDR2 SFDVKD. The CDR3 runs 13 residues. DNA for the CDR3: TGTGCCACCAGTGACACTGACTACGATACGCAGTATTTT. Its translation is CATSDTDYDTQYF.

This sequence joins TRBV10-3 and TRBJ2-5, with 11 nucleotides matching TRBD1. The V segment lost 5 bases and the J segment 4 bases; nucleotides outside the gene matches: 9. There are 16 residues in the CDR3. CDR1 and CDR2 from the germline V gene are ENHRY and SYGVKD. This chain's CDR3 is CAISSTTGTGGETQYF. In DNA, the CDR3 is TGTGCCATCAGTTCGACCACCGGGACAGGGGGAGAGACCCAGTACTTC.

The V and J genes are TRBV4-1 and TRBJ2-1, with D possibly TRBD2 on 6 matching bases. V lost 3 bases and J 14 bases, leaving 23 bases between the germline ends. There are 15 residues in the CDR3. Germline assignment: CDR1 MGHRA and CDR2 YSYEKL. The CDR3 is CASSHALAKPQGKFF. DNA of the CDR3: TGCGCCAGCAGCCATGCTCTAGCGAAACCCCAAGGGAAGTTCTTC.

This chain connects TRBV19 to TRBJ1-5; maybe TRBD1 (6 bases). The ends were cut back, 6 bases at V and 2 bases at J, with 17 bases in the middle. Germline V gene sequence: CDR1 LNHDA, CDR2 SQIVND (reference sequence). This CDR3 is built from 16 residues. The CDR3 sequence: CASRTSGTIGNQPQHF. CDR3 nucleotide sequence: TGTGCCAGTAGGACCAGTGGGACAATCGGCAATCAGCCCCAGCATTTT.

In this sample, this clone turned up once. This chain connects TRBV20-1 to TRBJ2-7, with 7 bases that match TRBD2. The CDR3 is 15 amino acids. J was trimmed by 4 bases and V by 3 bases; bases with no gene match: 12. Germline lookup yields CDR1 DFQATT and CDR2 SNEGSKA (reference sequence). The CDR3 loop is CSASRSRAGVYEQYF. Here the CDR3 DNA reads TGCAGTGCTAGTCGGTCTCGGGCGGGAGTTTACGAGCAGTACTTC.

V usage is TRBV9 and J usage is TRBJ2-7, with TRBD2 matching over 10 bases. The V segment lost 0 bases and the J segment 3 bases; nucleotides outside the gene matches: 6. Germline V gene sequence: CDR1 SGDLS, CDR2 YYNGEE. There are 16 residues in the CDR3. This CDR3 is CASSVGGTSVGYEQYF. The CDR3 nucleotides read TGTGCCAGCAGCGTAGGTGGGACTAGCGTAGGCTACGAGCAGTACTTC.

The rearrangement joins TRBV6-1 to TRBJ1-1; D possibly corresponds to TRBD1 (6 bases). The CDR3 extends over 16 amino acids. Germline-derived CDR1 and CDR2 are MNHNS and SASEGT. Between the trimmed V and J ends, which lost 4 bases and 8 bases, there was a span of 23 bases. CDR3 sequence: CASSARIDRPLGEAFF. DNA of the CDR3: TGTGCCAGCAGTGCAAGGATAGACAGGCCACTAGGAGAAGCTTTCTTT.

The chain joins TRBV7-2 to TRBJ1-6, with 7 bases identical to TRBD1. The CDR3 has 14 amino acids. Germline CDR1 reads SGHTA; CDR2 reads FQGNSA. V shed 4 bases and J 9 bases; nucleotides not matched to a gene: 6. The CDR3 region has the DNA TGTGCCAGCAGCTACGGACAGGACAGTTCACCCCTCCACTTT. Protein sequence: CASSYGQDSSPLHF.

The CDR3 reads CASSIEGDTYEQYF. The CDR3 nucleotides are TGTGCCAGTAGTATCGAAGGGGACACCTACGAGCAGTACTTC. V usage is TRBV19 and J usage is TRBJ2-7; TRBD1 is a possible D gene (6 bases). Germline V gene data show CDR1 as LNHDA and CDR2 as SQIVND (reference sequence). This CDR3 is 14 amino acids long. V dropped 3 bases and J dropped 2 bases, with 11 bases sitting between them.

This chain joins TRBV3-1 (or the pseudogene TRBV3-2) and TRBJ2-7; D is perhaps TRBD1 (6 bases). The germline V and J ends were trimmed by 0 bases and 2 bases, with 26 bases remaining between them. CDR3 size: 20 residues. Germline assignment: CDR1 LGHDT and CDR2 YNNKEL (reference sequence). CDR3 sequence: CASSQDRGYRDTRLPYEQYF. CDR3 DNA: TGTGCCAGCAGCCAAGATCGGGGATACCGGGACACCCGGCTCCCCTACGAGCAGTACTTC.

The chain has TRBV27 and TRBJ1-2; TRBD1 aligns across 7 bases. V lost 6 bases, J lost 6 bases, and 10 bases stayed unmatched. CDR3 length: 14 amino acids. CDR1 is MNHEY, CDR2 SMNVEV, per germline (reference sequence). The CDR3 coding sequence is TGTGCCAGCAGCCATTACCTGACAGGGAATGGCTACACCTTC. Its translation is CASSHYLTGNGYTF.

In DNA, the CDR3 is TGTGCCAGCAGCAAACAGGGATCGAACACCGGGGAGCTGTTTTTT. Translating it yields CASSKQGSNTGELFF. The chain joins TRBV2 to TRBJ2-2; possibly TRBD1 for D (6 bases). V was cut by 6 bases and J by 0 bases, with 11 bases left in between. Germline CDR1 and CDR2: SNHLY and FYNNEI. The CDR3 extends over 15 amino acids. The variable domain in full, completed from reference TRBV2 and TRBJ2-2, reads EPEVTQTPSHQVTQMGQEVILRCVPISNHLYFYWYRQILGQKVEFLVSFYNNEISEKSEIFDDQFSVERPDGSNFTLKIRSTKLEDSAMYFCASSKQGSNTGELFFGEGSRLTVL.

The chain carries TRBV7-9 and TRBJ2-7; D is possibly TRBD1 (6 bases). V lost 1 base, J lost 7 bases, and 8 bases lay in between. The CDR3 extends over 12 amino acids. The germline V gene encodes CDR1 SEHNR and CDR2 FQNEAQ (reference sequence). CDR3 sequence: CASSLGGQEQYF. The CDR3 coding sequence is TGTGCCAGCAGCTTAGGGGGGCAGGAGCAGTACTTC.

This rearrangement joins TRBV19 to TRBJ2-4; D is possibly TRBD1 (6 bases). This CDR3 has 16 amino acids. Trimming cost V 5 bases and J 0 bases, with 14 bases left between them. Germline CDR1 and CDR2: LNHDA and SQIVND (reference sequence). CDR3 DNA sequence: TGTGCCAGTAGTCTCCAGGGGCTACTAGCCAAAAACATTCAGTACTTC. Translation: CASSLQGLLAKNIQYF.

The CDR3 nucleotides read TGTGCCATCTCCAGGAGGGACAACACCGGGGAGCTGTTTTTT. This sequence encodes CAISRRDNTGELFF. This chain links TRBV10-3 with TRBJ2-2, with D possibly being TRBD2 (6 bases). Between the trimmed V and J ends, which lost 8 bases and 2 bases, there was a span of 12 bases. From germline, CDR1 is ENHRY and CDR2 SYGVKD. The CDR3 totals 14 residues.